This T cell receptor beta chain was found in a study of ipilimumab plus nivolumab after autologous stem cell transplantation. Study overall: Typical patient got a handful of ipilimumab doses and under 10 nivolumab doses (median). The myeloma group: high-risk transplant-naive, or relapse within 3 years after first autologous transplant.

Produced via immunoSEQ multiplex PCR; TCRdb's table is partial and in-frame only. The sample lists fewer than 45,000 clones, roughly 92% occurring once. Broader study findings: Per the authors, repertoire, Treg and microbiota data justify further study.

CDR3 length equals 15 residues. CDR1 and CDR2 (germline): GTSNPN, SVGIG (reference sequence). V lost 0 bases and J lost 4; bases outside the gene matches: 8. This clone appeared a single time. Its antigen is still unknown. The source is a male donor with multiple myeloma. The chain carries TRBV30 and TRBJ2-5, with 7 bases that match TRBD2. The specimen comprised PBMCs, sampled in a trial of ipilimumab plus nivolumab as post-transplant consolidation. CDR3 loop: CAWSVFIGEGETQYF. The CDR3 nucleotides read TGTGCCTGGAGTGTGTTCATAGGGGAGGGAGAGACCCAGTACTTC.